These T cell receptor beta chains were read from a single sample in a study of low-dose radiotherapy and immunotherapy resistance in tumors. TCRdb fed the reads into MiXCR, producing one record per CDR3 protein. In the table there are about 91,000 distinct CDR3 sequences, under 25% of which are singletons. Source: PBMCs, taken after low-dose radiotherapy plus immunotherapy. These receptors came from a female donor with ovarian cancer. Each CDR3 is given with its conserved first and last residue. Fields, in order: clone size, V gene, D gene, J gene, CDR3 protein, CDR3 DNA. A D gene is named only where the DNA matches it firmly. Size is stated for part of the rows, as once, few or many counts, or as a class when the clone is expanded.

clone size: many
V gene: TRBV18
D gene: -
J gene: TRBJ2-5
CDR3 protein: CASSPVGDAGVKTQYF
CDR3 DNA: TGTGCCAGCTCGCCCGTCGGTGACGCGGGCGTGAAGACCCAGTACTTC

clone size: few
V gene: TRBV30
D gene: TRBD2
J gene: TRBJ2-1
CDR3 protein: CAWSNSGRWNEQFF
CDR3 DNA: TGTGCCTGGAGTAATAGCGGGAGGTGGAATGAGCAGTTCTTC

clone size: many
V gene: TRBV9
D gene: -
J gene: TRBJ2-5
CDR3 protein: CASSVARQVQETQYF
CDR3 DNA: TGTGCCAGCAGCGTTGCCCGTCAGGTCCAAGAGACCCAGTACTTC

clone size: many
V gene: TRBV5-8
D gene: -
J gene: TRBJ2-7
CDR3 protein: CASSPEGVSSYEQYF
CDR3 DNA: TGTGCCAGCAGCCCAGAGGGCGTCAGCTCCTACGAGCAGTACTTC

clone size: many
V gene: TRBV2
D gene: -
J gene: TRBJ2-3
CDR3 protein: CASMTGSGARGDTQYF
CDR3 DNA: TGTGCCAGCATGACCGGTTCTGGGGCCCGAGGGGATACGCAGTATTTT

clone size: few
V gene: TRBV4-1
D gene: -
J gene: TRBJ2-3
CDR3 protein: CASSPQKGGAGADTQYF
CDR3 DNA: TGCGCCAGCAGCCCACAAAAAGGGGGAGCTGGTGCAGATACGCAGTATTTT

clone size: many
V gene: TRBV7-2
D gene: -
J gene: TRBJ2-7
CDR3 protein: CASSQHYEQYF
CDR3 DNA: TGTGCCAGCAGCCAACACTACGAGCAGTACTTC

clone size: many
V gene: TRBV6-2/TRBV6-3
D gene: -
J gene: TRBJ2-3
CDR3 protein: CASSPELADTQYF
CDR3 DNA: TGTGCCAGTAGTCCGGAGCTAGCGGATACGCAGTATTTT

clone size: -
V gene: TRBV4-3
D gene: TRBD2
J gene: TRBJ2-2
CDR3 protein: CASSLGTSGNTGELFF
CDR3 DNA: TGCGCCAGCAGCCTAGGGACTAGCGGGAACACCGGGGAGCTGTTTTTT

clone size: many
V gene: TRBV12-3/TRBV12-4
D gene: TRBD1
J gene: TRBJ1-4
CDR3 protein: CASSRQGEGNEKLFF
CDR3 DNA: TGTGCCAGCAGCCGACAGGGAGAGGGAAATGAAAAACTGTTTTTT

clone size: -
V gene: TRBV29-1
D gene: -
J gene: TRBJ2-5
CDR3 protein: CSVEGGAVLGTQYF
CDR3 DNA: TGCAGCGTTGAGGGGGGAGCCGTCCTTGGGACCCAGTACTTC

clone size: many
V gene: TRBV10-1
D gene: -
J gene: TRBJ2-2
CDR3 protein: CASSGANLGSGELFF
CDR3 DNA: TGCGCCAGCAGTGGGGCCAACCTAGGATCCGGGGAGCTGTTTTTT

clone size: many
V gene: TRBV29-1
D gene: TRBD2
J gene: TRBJ2-2
CDR3 protein: CSVGSSGGPYTGELFF
CDR3 DNA: TGCAGCGTTGGTTCTAGCGGGGGTCCGTACACCGGGGAGCTGTTTTTT

clone size: many
V gene: TRBV5-1
D gene: -
J gene: TRBJ2-5
CDR3 protein: CASSLGQAETQYF
CDR3 DNA: TGCGCCAGCAGCTTGGGTCAGGCAGAGACCCAGTACTTC

clone size: many
V gene: TRBV7-9
D gene: TRBD2
J gene: TRBJ2-5
CDR3 protein: CASSLEMTSGPHQETQYF
CDR3 DNA: TGTGCCAGCAGCTTAGAGATGACTAGCGGGCCCCACCAAGAGACCCAGTACTTC

clone size: many
V gene: TRBV5-5
D gene: TRBD2
J gene: TRBJ2-2
CDR3 protein: CASSRPGGSTGELFF
CDR3 DNA: TGTGCCAGCAGCCGCCCGGGCGGGAGCACCGGGGAGCTGTTTTTT

clone size: many
V gene: TRBV7-2
D gene: -
J gene: TRBJ2-5
CDR3 protein: CASSLSQSTRETQYF
CDR3 DNA: TGTGCCAGCAGCTTGAGCCAAAGCACGCGAGAGACCCAGTACTTC

clone size: -
V gene: TRBV20-1
D gene: TRBD1
J gene: TRBJ2-3
CDR3 protein: CSYGQAPTDTQYF
CDR3 DNA: TGCAGCTACGGACAGGCACCCACAGATACGCAGTATTTT

clone size: many
V gene: TRBV6-6
D gene: -
J gene: TRBJ2-7
CDR3 protein: CASRGASDQYF
CDR3 DNA: TGTGCCAGCAGAGGGGCCTCCGACCAGTACTTC

clone size: many
V gene: TRBV11-3
D gene: TRBD2
J gene: TRBJ2-7
CDR3 protein: CASSPGLFSEQYF
CDR3 DNA: TGTGCCAGCAGCCCGGGACTATTTAGCGAGCAGTACTTC

clone size: many
V gene: TRBV7-2
D gene: -
J gene: TRBJ2-7
CDR3 protein: CASSPSWGSYEQYF
CDR3 DNA: TGTGCCAGCAGCCCCAGTTGGGGTTCTTACGAGCAGTACTTC

clone size: medium-sized
V gene: TRBV28
D gene: -
J gene: TRBJ2-3
CDR3 protein: CASSMSGPGTDTQYF
CDR3 DNA: TGTGCCAGCAGTATGAGCGGACCTGGCACAGATACGCAGTATTTT

clone size: many
V gene: TRBV11-2
D gene: -
J gene: TRBJ1-1
CDR3 protein: CASSLIGRGSVTEAFF
CDR3 DNA: TGTGCCAGCAGCTTAATCGGAAGGGGTTCAGTCACTGAAGCTTTCTTT

clone size: many
V gene: TRBV19
D gene: TRBD1
J gene: TRBJ1-6
CDR3 protein: CAGADRAGNSPLHF
CDR3 DNA: TGTGCCGGAGCCGACAGGGCTGGTAATTCACCCCTCCACTTT

clone size: many
V gene: TRBV2
D gene: TRBD2
J gene: TRBJ2-7
CDR3 protein: CASSTLAGGTYEQYF
CDR3 DNA: TGTGCCAGCAGTACTCTAGCGGGAGGTACCTACGAGCAGTACTTC

clone size: many
V gene: TRBV6-6
D gene: -
J gene: TRBJ2-2
CDR3 protein: CASSYPSGELFF
CDR3 DNA: TGTGCCAGCAGTTACCCCTCCGGGGAGCTGTTTTTT